This T cell receptor (beta chain) was identified during a study of CD8 T cells in ankylosing spondylitis. This clonotype was seen ten or more times. The antigen is unknown. Broader study findings: Disease-linked clones, CD8+, were relatively rare in peripheral blood. Disease-linked clones were reportedly significantly enriched in matched ankylosing spondylitis synovial fluid.

The V segment lost 0 bases and the J segment 10 bases; nucleotides outside the gene matches: 3. The CDR3 length is 12 residues. In germline, CDR1 is SGHNT, CDR2 YYREEE (reference sequence). The TCR beta libraries were generated through quantitative 5'-RACE incorporating molecular barcodes. Using its own MiXCR run on the 5' RACE reads, TCRdb lists one record per CDR3 protein. The sample lists 350,000 or so distinct CDR3 sequences, 11% occurring once. The specimen was blood, either unsorted or a sorted T cell fraction (not recorded which). The rearrangement joins TRBV5-4 to TRBJ1-1; TRBD1 matches at 7 bases. The TCR comes from a female donor with ankylosing spondylitis or in good health (not recorded which). The CDR3: CASSLGQGGAFF. The DNA of the CDR3 is TGTGCCAGCAGCTTGGGACAGGGTGGAGCTTTCTTT.